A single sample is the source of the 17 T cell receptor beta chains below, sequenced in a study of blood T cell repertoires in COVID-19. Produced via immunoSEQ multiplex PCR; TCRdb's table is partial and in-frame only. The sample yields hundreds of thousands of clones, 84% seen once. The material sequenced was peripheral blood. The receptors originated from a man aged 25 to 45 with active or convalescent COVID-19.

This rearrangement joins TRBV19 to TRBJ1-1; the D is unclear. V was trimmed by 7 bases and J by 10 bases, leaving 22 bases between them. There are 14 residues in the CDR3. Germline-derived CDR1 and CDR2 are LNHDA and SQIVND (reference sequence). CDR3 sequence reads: CASNIEETGGLAFF. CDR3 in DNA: TGTGCCAGTAATATTGAGGAGACTGGCGGTTTAGCTTTCTTT.

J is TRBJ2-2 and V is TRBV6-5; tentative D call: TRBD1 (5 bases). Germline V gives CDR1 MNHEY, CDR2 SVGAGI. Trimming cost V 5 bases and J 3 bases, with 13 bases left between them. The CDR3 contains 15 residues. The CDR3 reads CASSRGRSYTGELFF. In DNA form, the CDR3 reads TGTGCCAGCAGTAGGGGAAGATCGTACACCGGGGAGCTGTTTTTT.

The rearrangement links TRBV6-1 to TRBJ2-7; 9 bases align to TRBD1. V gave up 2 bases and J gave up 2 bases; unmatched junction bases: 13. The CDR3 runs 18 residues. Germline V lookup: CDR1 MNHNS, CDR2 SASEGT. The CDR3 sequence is CASSEWVLGTGKPYEQYF. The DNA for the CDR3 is TGTGCCAGCAGTGAATGGGTGTTGGGGACAGGGAAGCCCTACGAGCAGTACTTC.

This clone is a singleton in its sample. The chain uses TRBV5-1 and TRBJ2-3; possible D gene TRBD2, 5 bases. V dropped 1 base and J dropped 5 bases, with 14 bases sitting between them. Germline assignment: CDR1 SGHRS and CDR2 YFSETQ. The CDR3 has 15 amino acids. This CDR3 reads CASSLYAGSGDTQYF. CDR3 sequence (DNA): TGCGCCAGCAGCTTGTACGCGGGTTCAGGAGATACGCAGTATTTT.

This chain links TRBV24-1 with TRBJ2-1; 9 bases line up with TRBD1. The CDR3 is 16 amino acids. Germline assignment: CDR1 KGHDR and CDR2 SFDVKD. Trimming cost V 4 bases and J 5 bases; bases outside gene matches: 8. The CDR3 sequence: CATSDPGQGMNNEQFF. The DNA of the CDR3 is TGTGCCACCAGTGACCCGGGACAGGGAATGAACAATGAGCAGTTCTTC.

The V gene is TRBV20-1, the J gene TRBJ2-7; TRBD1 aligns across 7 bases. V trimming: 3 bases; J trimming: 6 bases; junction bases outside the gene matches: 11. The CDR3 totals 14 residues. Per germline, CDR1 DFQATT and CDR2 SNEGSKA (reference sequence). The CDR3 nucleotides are TGCAGTGCTAGTTGGCCGACAGGGAAGGCCGAGCAGTACTTC. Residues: CSASWPTGKAEQYF.

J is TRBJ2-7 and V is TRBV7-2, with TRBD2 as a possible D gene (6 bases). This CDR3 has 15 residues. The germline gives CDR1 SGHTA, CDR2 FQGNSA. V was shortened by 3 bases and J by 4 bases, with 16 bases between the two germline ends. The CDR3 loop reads CASSFRVLGGYEQYF. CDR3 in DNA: TGTGCCAGCAGCTTTCGCGTCTTGGGGGGTTACGAGCAGTACTTC. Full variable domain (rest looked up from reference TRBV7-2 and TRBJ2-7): GAGVSQSPSNKVTEKGKDVELRCDPISGHTALYWYRQSLGQGLEFLIYFQGNSAPDKSGLPSDRFSAERTGGSVSTLTIQRTQQEDSAVYLCASSFRVLGGYEQYFGPGTRLTVT.

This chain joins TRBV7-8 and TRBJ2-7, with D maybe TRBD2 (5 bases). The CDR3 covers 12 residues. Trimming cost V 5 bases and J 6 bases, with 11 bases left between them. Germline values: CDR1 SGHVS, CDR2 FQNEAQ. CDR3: CASSPGDREQYF. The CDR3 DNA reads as TGTGCCAGCAGCCCCGGGGATCGCGAGCAGTACTTC.

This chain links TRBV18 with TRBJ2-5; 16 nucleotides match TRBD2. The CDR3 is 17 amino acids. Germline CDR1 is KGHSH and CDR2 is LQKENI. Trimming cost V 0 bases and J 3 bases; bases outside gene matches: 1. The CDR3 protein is CASSPPGLAGGKETQYF. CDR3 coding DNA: TGTGCCAGCTCACCACCGGGACTAGCGGGAGGGAAAGAGACCCAGTACTTC.

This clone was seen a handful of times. This CDR3 reads CAISEAYEQYF. The CDR3 DNA reads TGTGCCATCAGTGAGGCGTACGAGCAGTACTTC. The chain has TRBV10-3 and TRBJ2-7; D gene uncertain. Germline CDR1 is ENHRY and CDR2 is SYGVKD. The ends were cut back, 2 bases at V and 4 bases at J, with 3 bases in the middle. CDR3 length: 11 residues.

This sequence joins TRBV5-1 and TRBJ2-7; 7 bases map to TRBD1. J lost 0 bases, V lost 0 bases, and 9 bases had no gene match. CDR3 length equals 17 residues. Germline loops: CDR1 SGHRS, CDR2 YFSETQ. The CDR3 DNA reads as TGCGCCAGCAGCTTGGCCGGCGGACAGGCTAGCTCCTACGAGCAGTACTTC. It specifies CASSLAGGQASSYEQYF.

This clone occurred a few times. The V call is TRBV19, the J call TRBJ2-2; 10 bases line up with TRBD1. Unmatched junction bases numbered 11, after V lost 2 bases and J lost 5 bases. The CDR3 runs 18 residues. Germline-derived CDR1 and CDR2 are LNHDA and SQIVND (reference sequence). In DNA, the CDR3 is TGTGCCAGTAGTATAAGGGGACAGGGGTCCTCGAGGACCGGGGAGCTGTTTTTT. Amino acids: CASSIRGQGSSRTGELFF.

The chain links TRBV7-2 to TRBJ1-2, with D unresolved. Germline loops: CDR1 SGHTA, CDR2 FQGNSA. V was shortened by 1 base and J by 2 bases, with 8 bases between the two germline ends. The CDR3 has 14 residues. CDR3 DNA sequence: TGTGCCAGCAGCTTAGAGAGCGGGAACTATGGCTACACCTTC. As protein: CASSLESGNYGYTF.

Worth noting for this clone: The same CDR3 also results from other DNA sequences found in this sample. CDR3 in DNA: TGTGCCAGCAGCGTGGGGGGAAGCTCGGGAAACACCATATATTTT. Its translation is CASSVGGSSGNTIYF. V and J are TRBV9 and TRBJ1-3, with D tentatively TRBD1 (5 bases). This CDR3 has 15 residues. V lost 2 bases to trimming and J lost 4 bases, with 13 bases between them. Germline loops: CDR1 SGDLS, CDR2 YYNGEE. The whole variable domain, filled in from reference TRBV9 and TRBJ1-3, reads DSGVTQTPKHLITATGQRVTLRCSPRSGDLSVYWYQQSLDQGLQFLIQYYNGEERAKGNILERFSAQQFPDLHSELNLSSLELGDSALYFCASSVGGSSGNTIYFGEGSWLTVV.

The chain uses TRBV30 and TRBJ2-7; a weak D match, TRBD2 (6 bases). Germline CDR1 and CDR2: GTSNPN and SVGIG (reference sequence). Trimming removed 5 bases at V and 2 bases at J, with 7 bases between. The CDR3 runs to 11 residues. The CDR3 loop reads CAWSGAYEQYF. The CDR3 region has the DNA TGTGCCTGGTCGGGGGCCTACGAGCAGTACTTC.

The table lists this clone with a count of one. The CDR3 spells CASSNDRVYGYTF. CDR3 in DNA: TGTGCCAGCAGCAATGACAGGGTCTATGGCTACACCTTC. V and J are TRBV7-8 and TRBJ1-2, with 7 bases identical to TRBD1. Germline values: CDR1 SGHVS, CDR2 FQNEAQ. Trimming at V came to 5 bases and at J to 4 bases, leaving 4 bases not matched to a gene. The CDR3 is made up of 13 amino acids. Combining the CDR3 with reference TRBV7-8 and TRBJ1-2 gives the whole variable domain GAGVSQSPRYKVAKRGQDVALRCDPISGHVSLFWYQQALGQGPEFLTYFQNEAQLDKSGLPSDRFFAERPEGSVSTLKIQRTQQEDSAVYLCASSNDRVYGYTFGSGTRLTVV.

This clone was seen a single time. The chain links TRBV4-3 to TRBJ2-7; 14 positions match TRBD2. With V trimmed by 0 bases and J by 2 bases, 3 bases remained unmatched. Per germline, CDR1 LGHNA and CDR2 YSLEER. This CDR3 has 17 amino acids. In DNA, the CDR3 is TGCGCCAGCAGCCAAGATCTGGGACTAGCGGGAGCCTACGAGCAGTACTTC. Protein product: CASSQDLGLAGAYEQYF.